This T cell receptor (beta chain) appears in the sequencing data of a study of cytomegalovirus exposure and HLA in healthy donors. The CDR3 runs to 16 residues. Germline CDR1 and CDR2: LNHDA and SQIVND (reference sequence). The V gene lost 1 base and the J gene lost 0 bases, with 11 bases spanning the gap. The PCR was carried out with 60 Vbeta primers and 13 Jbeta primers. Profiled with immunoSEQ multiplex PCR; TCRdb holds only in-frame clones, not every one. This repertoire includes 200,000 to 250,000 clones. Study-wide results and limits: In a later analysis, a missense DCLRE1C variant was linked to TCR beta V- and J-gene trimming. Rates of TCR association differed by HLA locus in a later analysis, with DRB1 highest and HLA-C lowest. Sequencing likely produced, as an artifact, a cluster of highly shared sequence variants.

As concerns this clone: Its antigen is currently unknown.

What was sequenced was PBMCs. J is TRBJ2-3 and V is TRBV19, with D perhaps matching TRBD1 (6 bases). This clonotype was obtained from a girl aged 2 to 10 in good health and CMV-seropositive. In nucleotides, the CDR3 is TGTGCCAGTAGTATAGGGAACAGGGTGAGCACAGATACGCAGTATTTT. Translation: CASSIGNRVSTDTQYF.